The 19 T cell receptor beta chains given below trace back to one sample, sequenced in a study of blood T cell repertoires in COVID-19. Assay used: immunoSEQ multiplex PCR; TCRdb lists only in-frame clones, some missing. The table has some 56,000 clones, 80% seen once. Sequenced material: peripheral blood. All receptors come from a man between 60 and 75 years old with acute or convalescent COVID-19.

This chain links TRBV19 with TRBJ1-2; D is ambiguous. Trimming shortened V by 5 bases and J by 8 bases, and 15 bases separated the two germline ends. The CDR3 has 13 residues. Germline V gene data show CDR1 as LNHDA and CDR2 as SQIVND (reference sequence). CDR3 amino acids: CASSPLYGVGYTF. Written as DNA, the CDR3 is TGTGCCAGTAGTCCCCTGTACGGGGTCGGCTACACCTTC.

The gene calls are TRBV5-4 and TRBJ2-2, with 12 bases that match TRBD2. In germline, CDR1 is SGHNT, CDR2 YYREEE (reference sequence). After removal of 4 bases from V and 0 bases from J, the junction contained 4 bases not matched to a gene. CDR3 length equals 17 residues. CDR3 sequence reads: CASSTGTSGPNTGELFF. DNA for the CDR3: TGTGCCAGCAGCACCGGGACTAGCGGGCCGAACACCGGGGAGCTGTTTTTT.

The chain has TRBV5-4 and TRBJ2-5; tentatively, D is TRBD2 (5 bases). Germline CDR1 is SGHNT and CDR2 is YYREEE (reference sequence). The V and J ends lost 4 bases and 5 bases respectively, with 15 bases between them. The CDR3 consists of 14 residues. The chain's CDR3 is CASSRTEGGETQYF. The CDR3 nucleotides read TGTGCCAGCAGCCGTACTGAGGGCGGGGAGACCCAGTACTTC.

The chain has TRBV28 and TRBJ2-2; 7 bases are a match to TRBD1. The CDR3 contains 13 residues. Germline lookup yields CDR1 MDHEN and CDR2 SYDVKM. V shed 7 bases, J shed 4 bases, and the junction held 3 bases outside the gene matches. The CDR3 protein is CASITGVTGELFF. CDR3 in DNA: TGTGCCAGCATCACAGGGGTCACCGGGGAGCTGTTTTTT. The whole variable domain, filled in from reference TRBV28 and TRBJ2-2, reads DVKVTQSSRYLVKRTGEKVFLECVQDMDHENMFWYRQDPGLGLRLIYFSYDVKMKEKGDIPEGYSVSREKKERFSLILESASTNQTSMYLCASITGVTGELFFGEGSRLTVL.

The chain employs TRBV20-1 and TRBJ2-7, with D possibly matching TRBD1 (6 bases). This CDR3 is 11 amino acids long. V lost 6 bases and J lost 5, with 11 bases in between. Germline V gene lookup returns CDR1 DFQATT and CDR2 SNEGSKA (reference sequence). In DNA, the CDR3 is TGCAGTGCGGACAGTGTCCACGAGCAGTACTTC. Translated, it gives CSADSVHEQYF.

This rearrangement joins TRBV2 to TRBJ1-1, with 9 bases lining up with TRBD1. V shed 10 bases, J shed 6 bases, and the junction held 12 bases outside the gene matches. CDR3 size: 14 residues. Germline CDR1 is SNHLY and CDR2 is FYNNEI. The CDR3 bases are TGTGCCACCGAAGTTGGACAGGGGACCCCTGAAGCTTTCTTT. Its translation is CATEVGQGTPEAFF.

The chain couples TRBV28 to TRBJ2-6; D is perhaps TRBD1 (6 bases). The CDR3 covers 16 residues. The V gene lost 5 bases and the J gene lost 0 bases, with 11 bases spanning the gap. Germline V gene lookup returns CDR1 MDHEN and CDR2 SYDVKM. This CDR3 is CASSRTESSGANVLTF. The CDR3 coding sequence is TGTGCCAGCAGTCGGACAGAGAGCTCTGGGGCCAACGTCCTGACTTTC.

V is TRBV18 and J is TRBJ2-5; possibly TRBD2 for D (6 bases). The CDR3 spans 15 residues. Germline CDR1 and CDR2: KGHSH and LQKENI. Trimming removed 0 bases from V and 3 bases from J, with 11 bases in between. DNA of the CDR3: TGTGCCAGCTCACCACCGAGTTGGGGGGAAGAGACCCAGTACTTC. Amino acid sequence: CASSPPSWGEETQYF.

The chain uses TRBV2 and TRBJ2-5; TRBD2 matches 9 bases. Germline V gene data show CDR1 as SNHLY and CDR2 as FYNNEI. V was pared by 7 bases and J by 3 bases, with 0 bases of the junction left unmatched. This CDR3 contains 12 residues. The CDR3 loop reads CASTSGEETQYF. CDR3 DNA: TGTGCCAGCACTAGCGGGGAAGAGACCCAGTACTTC.

This clone was seen a few times. This rearrangement joins TRBV11-2 to TRBJ1-2, with D possibly being TRBD1 (5 bases). The CDR3 spans 12 residues. Germline values: CDR1 SGHAT, CDR2 FQNNGV. Trimming removed 2 bases at V and 7 bases at J, with 8 bases between. This CDR3 reads CASSLQGVGYTF. The CDR3 coding sequence is TGTGCCAGCAGCTTACAAGGGGTTGGCTACACCTTC.

This chain connects TRBV7-8 to TRBJ2-1, with D uncertain. The germline gives CDR1 SGHVS, CDR2 FQNEAQ. Trimming stripped 4 bases from V and 5 bases from J, with 12 bases between. The CDR3 runs 14 residues. CDR3 protein: CASSYRRLDNEQFF. The CDR3 coding sequence is TGTGCCAGCAGCTACCGCCGGTTGGACAATGAGCAGTTCTTC. The full variable domain, with the rest looked up from reference TRBV7-8 and TRBJ2-1, is GAGVSQSPRYKVAKRGQDVALRCDPISGHVSLFWYQQALGQGPEFLTYFQNEAQLDKSGLPSDRFFAERPEGSVSTLKIQRTQQEDSAVYLCASSYRRLDNEQFFGPGTRLTVL.

This chain joins TRBV6-1 and TRBJ2-3; maybe TRBD2 (5 bases). The CDR3 has 14 amino acids. V was shortened by 1 base and J by 1 base, with 6 bases between the two germline ends. Germline-derived CDR1 and CDR2 are MNHNS and SASEGT. For the CDR3, the DNA is TGTGCCAGCAGTGAAGGTAGCGGCACAGATACGCAGTATTTT. It translates to CASSEGSGTDTQYF.

The table lists this clone with a count of one. This rearrangement joins TRBV29-1 to TRBJ2-3; maybe TRBD1 (5 bases). CDR3 length: 15 residues. Germline V gene data show CDR1 as SQVTM and CDR2 as ANQGSEA. With 5 bases removed from V and 3 bases from J, the gap between germline ends came to 18 bases. CDR3 in amino acids: CSVPNRQGLTDTQYF. Here the CDR3 DNA reads TGCAGCGTTCCCAACCGTCAGGGTTTGACAGATACGCAGTATTTT.

The V gene is TRBV18, the J gene TRBJ2-1, with 12 bases lining up with TRBD1. Germline values: CDR1 KGHSH, CDR2 LQKENI. J gave up 0 bases and V 1 base, and 10 bases lay outside the gene matches. The CDR3 is 20 amino acids. In nucleotides, the CDR3 is TGTGCCAGCTCACCACAACCCGGGACAGGGGGCCGGAGCTCCTACAATGAGCAGTTCTTC. This gives the protein CASSPQPGTGGRSSYNEQFF.

The chain recombines TRBV21-1 with TRBJ1-4; the table's TRBD1 call for D was not verified on the DNA. TRBV21-1 is tagged as a pseudogene. The CDR3 covers 16 residues. The CDR3 region is CASSKGGDRYNEKLFF. DNA of the CDR3: TGTGCCAGCAGCAAAGGTGGGGACAGATATAATGAAAAACTGTTTTTT.

The chain carries TRBV30 and TRBJ1-4; D uncertain. The CDR3 extends over 15 amino acids. V lost 2 bases and J lost 8, with 18 bases in between. Germline CDR1 GTSNPN, CDR2 SVGIG (reference sequence). The CDR3 DNA reads TGTGCCTGGAGTCAAGACCGGACCTCGGGGGAAAAACTGTTTTTT. Protein sequence: CAWSQDRTSGEKLFF.

This clone was observed once. CDR3 amino acids: CASQRGSSYEQYF. In DNA form, the CDR3 reads TGTGCCAGCCAGCGGGGTAGCTCCTACGAGCAGTACTTC. V is TRBV2 and J is TRBJ2-7; 7 bases match TRBD2. Trimming took 8 bases from V and 0 from J; bases not matched to a gene: 4. Germline V gives CDR1 SNHLY, CDR2 FYNNEI. The CDR3 has 13 residues.

The chain links TRBV28 to TRBJ2-5, with D possibly matching TRBD2 (6 bases). The germline V gene encodes CDR1 MDHEN and CDR2 SYDVKM. V lost 7 bases, J lost 2 bases, and 17 bases lay in between. The length of the CDR3 is 15 residues. The CDR3 here is CASTPRGAGQETQYF. CDR3 bases: TGTGCCAGCACCCCCCGAGGGGCGGGGCAAGAGACCCAGTACTTC.

This clone was detected once. The V and J genes are TRBV30 and TRBJ1-5; possible D gene TRBD1, 5 bases. The ends were cut back, 2 bases at V and 11 bases at J, with 16 bases in the middle. From germline, CDR1 is GTSNPN and CDR2 SVGIG (reference sequence). This CDR3 comprises 13 residues. The CDR3 nucleotides read TGTGCCTGGAGTCCCGACGACGGGGGAGCCCAGCATTTT. Protein product: CAWSPDDGGAQHF.